Below are 30 T cell receptor beta chains sequenced from a single sample in a study of cytotoxic CD8 clonotypes in ibrutinib-treated CLL. Here immunoSEQ multiplex PCR was the method, and the copy in TCRdb shows in-frame clones only, minus some. Here the sample spans 250,000 to 350,000 clones, more than 70% being singletons. The sample consisted of PBMCs, taken at disease progression, from a patient treated with ibrutinib. These receptors were obtained from a human donor with chronic lymphocytic leukemia.

This clone was seen only a few times. The chain combines TRBV5-1 with TRBJ2-3; no definite D call. CDR3 size: 13 residues. V was cut by 5 bases and J by 1 base, with 8 bases left in between. The germline V gene has CDR1 SGHRS and CDR2 YFSETQ. CDR3 in DNA: TGCGCCAGCAGGGTAGTTGGCACAGATACGCAGTATTTT. Translation: CASRVVGTDTQYF.

This clone was observed a handful of times. This chain connects TRBV5-1 to TRBJ2-7; D ambiguous. The CDR3 is 12 residues long. The germline V gene encodes CDR1 SGHRS and CDR2 YFSETQ. V lost 5 bases, J lost 0 bases, and 6 bases lay in between. The CDR3 DNA reads as TGCGCCAGCAGAGGCGACTCCTACGAGCAGTACTTC. It codes for CASRGDSYEQYF.

The V call is TRBV29-1, the J call TRBJ2-1; 7 bases fit TRBD1. The CDR3 sequence is 17 residues long. Per the germline V gene, CDR1 is SQVTM and CDR2 is ANQGSEA. Losses at the gene ends were 6 bases for V and 0 bases for J; bases not matched to a gene: 14. The CDR3 is CSVPPQTGSSSYNEQFF. The CDR3 coding sequence is TGCAGCGTCCCCCCCCAGACAGGGAGTAGCTCCTACAATGAGCAGTTCTTC.

This CDR3 reads CASSLAAGFRRGEAFF. The CDR3 DNA sequence: TGTGCCAGCAGCTTAGCGGCAGGGTTTAGGCGCGGTGAAGCTTTCTTT. The rearrangement joins TRBV11-1 to TRBJ1-1, with a tentative D call TRBD1 (5 bases). The CDR3 sequence is 16 residues long. V was trimmed by 0 bases and J by 7 bases, leaving 18 bases between them. Per germline, CDR1 SGHAT and CDR2 FQDESV (reference sequence). Using reference TRBV11-1 and TRBJ1-1 for the parts outside the CDR3, the full variable domain is EAEVAQSPRYKITEKSQAVAFWCDPISGHATLYWYRQILGQGPELLVQFQDESVVDDSQLPKDRFSAERLKGVDSTLKIQPAELGDSAMYLCASSLAAGFRRGEAFFGQGTRLTVV.

The chain has TRBV5-6 and TRBJ2-7; D is perhaps TRBD2 (6 bases). The CDR3 sequence is 13 residues long. The germline V and J ends were trimmed by 4 bases and 13 bases, with 21 bases remaining between them. Per germline, CDR1 SGHDT and CDR2 YYEEEE. CDR3 in DNA: TGTGCCAGCAGCCCCGGGGGTTTGGACGACGGTTACTTC. It yields the protein CASSPGGLDDGYF.

This clone was observed a handful of times. The V and J genes are TRBV12-5 and TRBJ2-1; TRBD1 aligns across 7 bases. This CDR3 is built from 16 residues. CDR1 LGHNT and CDR2 FRNRAP come from the germline V gene. Trimming removed 0 bases from V and 3 bases from J; junction bases left unmatched: 5. The CDR3 sequence: CASGLVPDRSYNEQFF. CDR3 DNA: TGTGCTAGTGGTTTGGTACCGGACAGGAGCTACAATGAGCAGTTCTTC.

V gene TRBV6-5 combines with J gene TRBJ2-7; the match to TRBD2 covers 10 bases. This CDR3 is 15 amino acids long. The J segment lost 2 bases and the V segment lost 6 bases, leaving 7 bases of the junction unmatched. Germline V CDR1 and CDR2: MNHEY, SVGAGI. The CDR3 DNA is TGTGCCAGCAGCCCCAGCGGGAGGGGTACCTACGAGCAGTACTTC. As protein: CASSPSGRGTYEQYF.

The CDR3 here is CANGTGDYEQYF. CDR3 sequence (DNA): TGTGCCAATGGCACAGGAGACTACGAGCAGTACTTC. The chain has TRBV19 and TRBJ2-7; D might be TRBD1 (5 bases). The V end lost 10 bases, the J end lost 3 bases, and 13 bases lay between the germline ends. Germline V gene sequence: CDR1 LNHDA, CDR2 SQIVND (reference sequence). This CDR3 comprises 12 residues.

The J gene is TRBJ2-7, the V gene TRBV5-5; D is uncertain. The CDR3 has 14 residues. In germline, CDR1 is SGHKS, CDR2 YYEKEE (reference sequence). With 4 bases removed from V and 4 bases from J, the gap between germline ends came to 15 bases. The chain's CDR3 is CASSRLAINYEQYF. The CDR3, as DNA: TGTGCCAGCAGCCGTCTGGCTATTAATTACGAGCAGTACTTC.

V usage is TRBV4-1 and J usage is TRBJ1-4; possible D gene TRBD1, 6 bases. The CDR3 contains 15 residues. Trimming took off 3 bases at V and 5 bases at J, with 13 bases between the two ends. Per germline, CDR1 MGHRA and CDR2 YSYEKL. CDR3 loop: CASSQYRVGNEKLFF. The DNA for the CDR3 is TGCGCCAGCAGCCAGTACAGGGTCGGGAATGAAAAACTGTTTTTT.

The chain recombines TRBV11-2 with TRBJ2-7, with 9 bases aligning to TRBD1. The CDR3 extends over 15 amino acids. CDR1 and CDR2 (germline): SGHAT, FQNNGV. V gave up 4 bases and J gave up 2 bases; unmatched junction bases: 6. CDR3 protein: CASSSRTGAPYEQYF. As DNA, the CDR3 is TGTGCCAGCAGCTCCCGGACAGGGGCCCCCTACGAGCAGTACTTC.

This chain joins TRBV5-1 and TRBJ2-5; a weak D match, TRBD2 (5 bases). This CDR3 is 13 amino acids long. V lost 2 bases to trimming and J lost 2 bases, with 7 bases between them. CDR1 and CDR2 (germline): SGHRS, YFSETQ. The CDR3 spells CASSLLVQETQYF. The CDR3, as DNA: TGCGCCAGCAGCTTACTAGTTCAAGAGACCCAGTACTTC. Together with reference TRBV5-1 and TRBJ2-5, the CDR3 gives the full variable domain: KAGVTQTPRYLIKTRGQQVTLSCSPISGHRSVSWYQQTPGQGLQFLFEYFSETQRNKGNFPGRFSGRQFSNSRSEMNVSTLELGDSALYLCASSLLVQETQYFGPGTRLLVL.

V usage is TRBV10-3 and J usage is TRBJ2-1; D might be TRBD2 (5 bases). V lost 6 bases and J lost 2, with 14 bases in between. The germline V gene encodes CDR1 ENHRY and CDR2 SYGVKD. This CDR3 is built from 15 residues. The CDR3 DNA follows: TGTGCCATCAGACCGTACGAGGGAGCCTACAATGAGCAGTTCTTC. Amino acids: CAIRPYEGAYNEQFF.

The J gene is TRBJ1-3, the V gene TRBV10-3, with TRBD1 matching over 9 bases. The CDR3 is 16 residues long. Germline values: CDR1 ENHRY, CDR2 SYGVKD. The V gene end was trimmed by 10 bases and the J gene end by 8 bases; junction bases not matched to a gene: 18. The CDR3 spells CATWDREVRGDDTIYF. The CDR3 DNA is TGTGCCACCTGGGACAGGGAAGTAAGAGGCGATGACACCATATATTTT.

The chain combines TRBV5-1 with TRBJ2-2, with 12 bases that match TRBD1. CDR3 length equals 16 residues. Germline CDR1 is SGHRS and CDR2 is YFSETQ. J gave up 6 bases and V 4 bases, and 7 bases lay outside the gene matches. CDR3 nucleotide sequence: TGCGCCAGCAGCCTAACGGGACAGGGGGCGTCCGGGGAGCTGTTTTTT. This sequence encodes CASSLTGQGASGELFF.

The chain couples TRBV13 to TRBJ1-2; D might be TRBD1 (5 bases). Germline-derived CDR1 and CDR2 are PRHDT and FYEKMQ (reference sequence). The CDR3 extends over 14 amino acids. Trimming removed 5 bases at V and 2 bases at J, with 12 bases between. CDR3 sequence: CASSASGGNYGYTF. The CDR3 nucleotides read TGTGCCAGCAGCGCCTCCGGGGGGAACTATGGCTACACCTTC. Combining the CDR3 with reference TRBV13 and TRBJ1-2 gives the whole variable domain AAGVIQSPRHLIKEKRETATLKCYPIPRHDTVYWYQQGPGQDPQFLISFYEKMQSDKGSIPDRFSAQQFSDYHSELNMSSLELGDSALYFCASSASGGNYGYTFGSGTRLTVV.

J is TRBJ2-4 and V is TRBV28; no firm D call. Trimming stripped 9 bases from V and 7 bases from J, with 19 bases between. CDR1 MDHEN and CDR2 SYDVKM come from the germline V gene. The length of the CDR3 is 14 residues. DNA for the CDR3: TGTGCCAGTACGACCATAATCCCCCCGAACATTCAGTACTTC. Protein sequence: CASTTIIPPNIQYF.

This clone was counted a single time. The chain couples TRBV29-1 to TRBJ2-1, with a tentative D call TRBD2 (5 bases). The germline V gene has CDR1 SQVTM and CDR2 ANQGSEA. CDR3 length: 14 amino acids. Trimming removed 5 bases at V and 3 bases at J, with 14 bases between. The CDR3 is CSVTTAEHYNEQFF. The CDR3 DNA reads as TGCAGCGTTACTACAGCGGAGCACTACAATGAGCAGTTCTTC.

This clone has a single count. The chain joins TRBV5-1 to TRBJ2-5, with 7 bases that match TRBD1. V lost 4 bases to trimming and J lost 4 bases; unmatched junction nucleotides: 10. CDR1 is SGHRS, CDR2 YFSETQ, per germline. This CDR3 contains 15 residues. This CDR3 is CASSPKGQARETQYF. CDR3 DNA: TGCGCCAGCAGCCCCAAAGGACAGGCCCGAGAGACCCAGTACTTC.

The chain combines TRBV27 with TRBJ2-1; perhaps TRBD2 as D (5 bases). V lost 6 bases to trimming and J lost 6 bases, with 15 bases between them. The CDR3 extends over 14 amino acids. CDR1 and CDR2 (germline): MNHEY, SMNVEV (reference sequence). This chain's CDR3 is CASRGSTGSNEQFF. In DNA form, the CDR3 reads TGTGCCAGCAGGGGGAGTACGGGGTCCAATGAGCAGTTCTTC.

A few counts support this clone. V usage is TRBV19 and J usage is TRBJ1-3, with a possible D match to TRBD1 (6 bases). This CDR3 region has 16 residues. V was trimmed by 2 bases and J by 0 bases, leaving 11 bases between them. Germline CDR1 is LNHDA and CDR2 is SQIVND (reference sequence). The chain's CDR3 is CASSILTGSSGNTIYF. The CDR3, as DNA: TGTGCCAGTAGTATACTGACAGGCAGCTCTGGAAACACCATATATTTT.

This chain uses TRBV11-2 with TRBJ2-2, with 7 bases lining up with TRBD1. Unmatched junction bases numbered 10, after V lost 0 bases and J lost 6 bases. The CDR3 is made up of 17 amino acids. CDR1 SGHAT and CDR2 FQNNGV come from the germline V gene. CDR3 nucleotides: TGTGCCAGCAGCTTAGATCTGAATAGGGGGCTCTCCGGGGAGCTGTTTTTT. Its translation is CASSLDLNRGLSGELFF.

This sequence joins TRBV28 and TRBJ2-7; D is uncertain. This CDR3 has 12 amino acids. Germline CDR1 reads MDHEN; CDR2 reads SYDVKM. V was shortened by 6 bases and J by 2 bases, with 8 bases between the two germline ends. This CDR3 is CASRSGPYEQYF. In DNA, the CDR3 is TGTGCCAGCAGGAGTGGCCCCTACGAGCAGTACTTC. The whole variable domain, filled in from reference TRBV28 and TRBJ2-7, reads DVKVTQSSRYLVKRTGEKVFLECVQDMDHENMFWYRQDPGLGLRLIYFSYDVKMKEKGDIPEGYSVSREKKERFSLILESASTNQTSMYLCASRSGPYEQYFGPGTRLTVT.

V and J are TRBV7-6 and TRBJ2-6, with 10 nucleotides matching TRBD1. The length of the CDR3 is 19 residues. CDR1 SGHVS and CDR2 FNYEAQ come from the germline V gene. The ends lost 5 bases at V and 3 bases at J; junction bases unmatched: 13. The CDR3, as DNA: TGTGCCAGCAGCCCCGCCCAGGGACAGGGGCTTGGTGGGGCCAACGTCCTGACTTTC. Translating it yields CASSPAQGQGLGGANVLTF. Full variable domain (outside the CDR3, taken from reference TRBV7-6 and TRBJ2-6): GAGVSQSPRYKVTKRGQDVALRCDPISGHVSLYWYRQALGQGPEFLTYFNYEAQQDKSGLPNDRFSAERPEGSISTLTIQRTEQRDSAMYRCASSPAQGQGLGGANVLTFGAGSRLTVL.

This clone appeared a single time. This CDR3 reads CASSQDLDSSNYGYTF. Here the CDR3 DNA reads TGCGCCAGCAGCCAAGATCTTGACAGCTCTAACTATGGCTACACCTTC. The chain carries TRBV4-1 and TRBJ1-2; possible D gene TRBD1, 5 bases. This CDR3 is built from 16 residues. V was pared by 0 bases and J by 0 bases, with 11 bases between. Germline values: CDR1 MGHRA, CDR2 YSYEKL.

In its sample, this clone was seen once. The chain employs TRBV5-1 and TRBJ2-3; 9 bases align to TRBD1. This CDR3 is built from 14 residues. From germline, CDR1 is SGHRS and CDR2 YFSETQ. After removal of 3 bases from V and 4 bases from J, the junction contained 3 bases not matched to a gene. CDR3 DNA sequence: TGCGCCAGCAGCTCGGGACAGGGTCCAGATACGCAGTATTTT. Its protein is CASSSGQGPDTQYF.

The chain is built from TRBV7-2 and TRBJ1-1; tentatively, D is TRBD1 (5 bases). This CDR3 spans 14 amino acids. The germline gives CDR1 SGHTA, CDR2 FQGNSA. Deletions cut 3 bases from V and 1 base from J, with 9 bases between. The CDR3 region is CASSLMTANTEAFF. The CDR3, as DNA: TGTGCCAGCAGCTTGATGACAGCGAACACTGAAGCTTTCTTT. Full variable domain (missing parts from reference TRBV7-2 and TRBJ1-1): GAGVSQSPSNKVTEKGKDVELRCDPISGHTALYWYRQSLGQGLEFLIYFQGNSAPDKSGLPSDRFSAERTGGSVSTLTIQRTQQEDSAVYLCASSLMTANTEAFFGQGTRLTVV.

The chain carries TRBV2 and TRBJ1-1, with a possible D match to TRBD1 (5 bases). Per the germline V gene, CDR1 is SNHLY and CDR2 is FYNNEI. The V gene lost 7 bases and the J gene lost 5 bases, with 8 bases spanning the gap. The CDR3 loop spans 11 amino acids. Here the CDR3 reads CASTGGTEAFF. In nucleotides, the CDR3 is TGTGCCAGCACCGGGGGGACTGAAGCTTTCTTT.

V gene TRBV4-1 combines with J gene TRBJ1-6, with 7 positions matching TRBD1. Germline values: CDR1 MGHRA, CDR2 YSYEKL. This CDR3 comprises 18 residues. J lost 0 bases, V lost 0 bases, and 5 bases had no gene match. CDR3 sequence reads: CASSQEDRISSYNSPLHF. CDR3 bases: TGCGCCAGCAGCCAAGAGGACAGGATTAGCTCCTATAATTCACCCCTCCACTTT.

The V gene is TRBV9, the J gene TRBJ2-5; perhaps D is TRBD1 or TRBD2 (5 bases each). CDR1 is SGDLS and CDR2 is YYNGEE in the germline V gene. Deletions cut 4 bases from V and 6 bases from J, with 13 bases between. The CDR3 is 13 amino acids. Written as DNA, the CDR3 is TGTGCCAGCAGCCCCGGGGCCGCCAAGACCCAGTACTTC. It translates to CASSPGAAKTQYF.